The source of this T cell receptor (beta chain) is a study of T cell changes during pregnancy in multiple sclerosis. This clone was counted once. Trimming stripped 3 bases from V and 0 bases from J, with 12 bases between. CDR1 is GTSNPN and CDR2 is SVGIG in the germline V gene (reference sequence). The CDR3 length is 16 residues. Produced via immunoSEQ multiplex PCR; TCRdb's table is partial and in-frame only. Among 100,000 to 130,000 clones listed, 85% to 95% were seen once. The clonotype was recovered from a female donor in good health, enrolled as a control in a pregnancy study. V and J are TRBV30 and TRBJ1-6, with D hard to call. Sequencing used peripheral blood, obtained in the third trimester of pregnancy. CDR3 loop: CAWRGGASSYNSPLHF. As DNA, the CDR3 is TGTGCCTGGAGGGGAGGAGCGAGCTCCTATAATTCACCCCTCCACTTT.